This T cell receptor beta chain was retrieved from a study of identical twins. MiXCR, run by TCRdb on the 5' RACE reads, gives a single entry per CDR3 protein. Of 350,000 to 450,000 distinct CDR3 sequences listed, 18% are singletons. This clonotype was seen more than once but under ten times. Antigen unknown. Findings and caveats of the study: Models, which agreed with sharing between unrelated individuals, nonetheless underestimated the out-of-frame TCR alpha sharing seen in monozygotic twins.

Trimming shortened V by 7 bases and J by 2 bases, and 18 bases separated the two germline ends. The CDR3 sequence is 16 residues long. Germline values: CDR1 SGHRS, CDR2 YFSETQ. The chain uses TRBV5-1 and TRBJ2-2; the D is unclear. This receptor was obtained from a man aged 50 or older in good health. Specimen: naive T cells sorted from blood. The CDR3 protein is CASSTTGPLNTGELFF. In DNA form, the CDR3 reads TGCGCCAGCTCAACCACGGGCCCCCTAAACACCGGGGAGCTGTTTTTT.